This T cell receptor beta chain originates from a study of beta chain features in type 1 diabetes. J was trimmed by 1 base and V by 2 bases; bases with no gene match: 3. The germline CDR1 and CDR2 sequences are SGHRS and YFSETQ. The CDR3 consists of 15 residues. Broader study findings: Fewer junction insertions and more nucleotide deletions appeared in type 1 diabetes patients. For patients, the naive, central memory and Treg TCRB repertoires appeared more alike than for healthy donors.

Every isolated RNA sample was fully reverse transcribed, so sequencing captured expressed TCRB transcripts. Naive, central memory and regulatory T cell samples averaged around 3.5 million immunoSEQ reads each. The method was immunoSEQ multiplex PCR; TCRdb's version includes in-frame clones alone and lacks a portion of them. Here the sample spans 350,000 to 450,000 clones, around 13% being singletons. As regards this clone: What it recognizes is unknown.

The chain couples TRBV5-1 to TRBJ2-5, with 9 bases identical to TRBD2. The sequencing input was naive CD4+ T cells from blood. The TCR sequence derives from a man aged 30 to 45 in good health. The DNA for the CDR3 is TGCGCCAGCAGCTTCCAGCGGGAGGTCCAAGAGACCCAGTACTTC. Amino acids: CASSFQREVQETQYF.